One T cell receptor (beta chain) is described in this entry. The entry originates in a study of CD8 T cells in Susac syndrome. Trimming pared 6 bases from V and 8 bases from J, leaving 17 bases between. Germline loops: CDR1 ENHRY, CDR2 SYGVKD. The CDR3 length is 14 residues. Random hexamers were used to reverse transcribe 0.5 to 1 ug of RNA. TCRdb re-derived calls from the immunoSEQ multiplex PCR reads in MiXCR, one entry per CDR3 protein. Of hundreds of thousands of distinct CDR3 sequences listed, approximately 85% are singletons. From blood CD8+ and CD4+ T cells, TCR beta sequences were generated. Negative isolation was applied to CD8+ and CD4+ T cells, and FACS enrichment was applied to TEMRA cells.

Material: CD8+ T cells from PBMCs. The origin of this receptor is a human donor with multiple sclerosis. V usage is TRBV10-3 and J usage is TRBJ2-1, with TRBD2 as a possible D gene (6 bases). The CDR3 DNA is TGTGCCATCAGGCGGGACTCCCTAGGCGATGAGCAGTTCTTC. It is translated as CAIRRDSLGDEQFF.